Following are 27 T cell receptor beta chains from one sample sequenced in a study of blood T cell repertoires in COVID-19. Clones were sequenced by immunoSEQ multiplex PCR, and TCRdb holds only the in-frame ones, with some missing. The table shows a few hundred thousand clones, with approximately 80% occurring only once. The material sequenced was peripheral blood. All receptors come from a human donor in a cohort sampled during active COVID-19.

The chain recombines TRBV29-1 with TRBJ1-6, with D uncertain. The germline V gene has CDR1 SQVTM and CDR2 ANQGSEA. Trimming removed 6 bases at V and 9 bases at J, with 15 bases between. The CDR3 sequence is 13 residues long. The CDR3 reads CSVRTRAGSPLHF. DNA of the CDR3: TGCAGCGTCCGGACGAGGGCTGGTTCACCCCTCCACTTT. The complete variable domain, with remaining parts taken from reference TRBV29-1 and TRBJ1-6, reads SAVISQKPSRDICQRGTSLTIQCQVDSQVTMMFWYRQQPGQSLTLIATANQGSEATYESGFVIDKFPISRPNLTFSTLTVSNMSPEDSSIYLCSVRTRAGSPLHFGNGTRLTVT.

This clone was observed once. This chain links TRBV6-4 with TRBJ1-2, with a tentative D call TRBD1 (6 bases). This CDR3 region has 14 residues. Trimming cost V 6 bases and J 5 bases, with 16 bases left between them. CDR1 MRHNA and CDR2 SNTAGT come from the germline V gene. The CDR3 DNA follows: TGTGCCAGCAGGCCCCGAGGGGGTGGGTATGGCTACACCTTC. Its translation: CASRPRGGGYGYTF.

The genes are TRBV7-2 and TRBJ1-1; TRBD1 matches 7 bases. CDR1 is SGHTA, CDR2 FQGNSA, per germline. The trim removed 2 bases at V and 1 base at J, leaving 4 bases unmatched. This CDR3 is built from 15 residues. The CDR3 spells CASSLTGVGNTEAFF. The CDR3 DNA sequence: TGTGCCAGCAGCTTAACAGGGGTAGGGAACACTGAAGCTTTCTTT.

The V and J genes are TRBV5-1 and TRBJ1-6; the D is unclear. Germline V CDR1 and CDR2: SGHRS, YFSETQ. There are 17 residues in the CDR3. Deletions cut 0 bases from V and 3 bases from J, with 13 bases between. The CDR3 region is CASSLGSGGLYNSPLHF. CDR3 DNA sequence: TGCGCCAGCAGCTTGGGATCTGGCGGACTCTATAATTCACCCCTCCACTTT.

In nucleotides, the CDR3 is TGTGCCAGCAGTACCATCTTACGACTAGCGGGAAGGCCGCAGTACTTC. Translating it yields CASSTILRLAGRPQYF. The J gene is TRBJ2-7, the V gene TRBV28; TRBD2 matches 11 bases. Germline assignment: CDR1 MDHEN and CDR2 SYDVKM. The CDR3 sequence is 16 residues long. J lost 9 bases, V lost 5 bases, and 15 bases had no gene match.

V and J are TRBV5-1 and TRBJ2-1; D is perhaps TRBD2 (6 bases). This CDR3 has 14 residues. V was clipped by 4 bases and J by 0 bases, with 8 bases between them. Per the germline V gene, CDR1 is SGHRS and CDR2 is YFSETQ. CDR3 nucleotides: TGCGCCAGCAGCCCAGCGGGCTCCTACAATGAGCAGTTCTTC. Residues: CASSPAGSYNEQFF.

The V and J genes are TRBV5-4 and TRBJ2-7; 11 bases agree with TRBD1. Per germline, CDR1 SGHNT and CDR2 YYREEE (reference sequence). The CDR3 consists of 15 residues. V shed 2 bases, J shed 2 bases, and the junction held 3 bases outside the gene matches. This CDR3 is CASSLPGQGAYEQYF. Written as DNA, the CDR3 is TGTGCCAGCAGCTTACCGGGACAGGGGGCCTACGAGCAGTACTTC.

This clone has more than one count but fewer than ten. The chain links TRBV7-3 to TRBJ1-2, with a possible D match to TRBD1 (6 bases). Germline loops: CDR1 SGHTA, CDR2 FQGTGA. This CDR3 has 13 amino acids. V lost 4 bases and J lost 0, with 6 bases in between. Here the CDR3 reads CASSWGPNYGYTF. CDR3 sequence (DNA): TGTGCCAGCAGCTGGGGGCCTAACTATGGCTACACCTTC.

The genes are TRBV9 and TRBJ2-7, with 8 bases fitting TRBD1. Per the germline V gene, CDR1 is SGDLS and CDR2 is YYNGEE. V gave up 3 bases and J gave up 5 bases; unmatched junction bases: 13. The CDR3 contains 16 residues. CDR3 in DNA: TGTGCCAGCAGCGGGCCGACAGGGGACCTTCAGGACGAGCAGTACTTC. This encodes CASSGPTGDLQDEQYF.

This chain links TRBV7-9 with TRBJ2-3; 9 nucleotides line up with TRBD2. Unmatched junction bases numbered 1, after V lost 1 base and J lost 5 bases. Germline loops: CDR1 SEHNR, CDR2 FQNEAQ (reference sequence). The CDR3 totals 14 residues. The CDR3 sequence is CASSLGLAVDTQYF. In DNA form, the CDR3 reads TGTGCCAGCAGCTTAGGACTAGCGGTAGATACGCAGTATTTT.

CDR3 nucleotide sequence: TGTGCCAGCAGCTTGACAGGGGACGCTGAAGCTTTCTTT. Residues: CASSLTGDAEAFF. The V call is TRBV7-3, the J call TRBJ1-1; 8 bases fit TRBD1. Germline V gene data show CDR1 as SGHTA and CDR2 as FQGTGA. The ends lost 3 bases at V and 6 bases at J; junction bases unmatched: 3. This CDR3 is 13 amino acids long.

The genes are TRBV18 and TRBJ2-5; 9 bases line up with TRBD2. This CDR3 contains 16 residues. J was trimmed by 4 bases and V by 3 bases; bases with no gene match: 9. The germline CDR1 and CDR2 sequences are KGHSH and LQKENI. This chain's CDR3 is CASSPRGLASRETQYF. CDR3 DNA: TGTGCCAGCTCACCGCGGGGACTAGCATCAAGAGAGACCCAGTACTTC. Variable domain in full (rest from reference TRBV18 and TRBJ2-5): NAGVMQNPRHLVRRRGQEARLRCSPMKGHSHVYWYRQLPEEGLKFMVYLQKENIIDESGMPKERFSAEFPKEGPSILRIQQVVRGDSAAYFCASSPRGLASRETQYFGPGTRLLVL.

The chain has TRBV6-5 and TRBJ1-1, with TRBD1 matching over 7 bases. Losses at the gene ends were 6 bases for V and 4 bases for J; bases not matched to a gene: 8. CDR1 and CDR2 (germline): MNHEY, SVGAGI. The length of the CDR3 is 14 residues. The CDR3 loop reads CASRLERGLTEAFF. As DNA, the CDR3 is TGTGCCAGCAGATTAGAGAGGGGGCTCACTGAAGCTTTCTTT.

J is TRBJ2-2 and V is TRBV6-2 or TRBV6-3, with TRBD1 as a possible D gene (5 bases). Germline loops: CDR1 MNHEY, CDR2 SVGEGT. The CDR3 runs to 17 residues. Trimming stripped 2 bases from V and 1 base from J, with 14 bases between. CDR3 amino acids: CASSYLLTDLNTGELFF. The CDR3 DNA sequence: TGTGCCAGCAGTTACCTACTGACAGACCTGAACACCGGGGAGCTGTTTTTT.

V usage is TRBV11-2 and J usage is TRBJ2-3; 8 bases are a match to TRBD2. The CDR3 has 15 residues. Germline assignment: CDR1 SGHAT and CDR2 FQNNGV. V shed 0 bases, J shed 3 bases, and the junction held 2 bases outside the gene matches. The CDR3 DNA reads as TGTGCCAGCAGCTTAGACGGGAGGGGGACAGATACGCAGTATTTT. It is translated as CASSLDGRGTDTQYF.

The V gene is TRBV6-6, the J gene TRBJ1-5; D gene uncertain. This CDR3 is 15 amino acids long. Per the germline V gene, CDR1 is MNHNY and CDR2 is SVGAGI (reference sequence). V was cut by 2 bases and J by 0 bases, with 8 bases left in between. The CDR3 reads CASSYTSNSNQPQHF. The CDR3 DNA reads as TGTGCCAGCAGTTACACAAGTAATAGCAATCAGCCCCAGCATTTT.

The V and J genes are TRBV9 and TRBJ2-1; TRBD1 matches 7 bases. Germline V gene sequence: CDR1 SGDLS, CDR2 YYNGEE. The V and J ends lost 4 bases and 2 bases, in that order; junction bases with no gene match: 9. CDR3 length: 16 amino acids. The CDR3 DNA sequence: TGTGCCAGCAGCCCCCGGGTGGGACAGCCCTACAATGAGCAGTTCTTC. Protein: CASSPRVGQPYNEQFF. The whole variable domain, filled in from reference TRBV9 and TRBJ2-1, reads DSGVTQTPKHLITATGQRVTLRCSPRSGDLSVYWYQQSLDQGLQFLIQYYNGEERAKGNILERFSAQQFPDLHSELNLSSLELGDSALYFCASSPRVGQPYNEQFFGPGTRLTVL.

The V call is TRBV28, the J call TRBJ1-1, with 9 nucleotides matching TRBD1. The V and J ends lost 6 bases and 4 bases, in that order; junction bases with no gene match: 9. The germline gives CDR1 MDHEN, CDR2 SYDVKM. This CDR3 region has 15 residues. This CDR3 is CASRETGGAVTEAFF. In DNA, the CDR3 is TGTGCCAGCAGGGAAACAGGGGGCGCGGTCACTGAAGCTTTCTTT.

The chain couples TRBV9 to TRBJ2-1; the D gene is possibly TRBD1 (6 bases). V was pared by 1 base and J by 13 bases, with 15 bases between. This CDR3 is built from 13 residues. Looked up from germline, CDR1 is SGDLS and CDR2 is YYNGEE. The CDR3 region is CASSVRAQGRQFF. CDR3 DNA: TGTGCCAGCAGCGTAAGGGCACAGGGAAGACAGTTCTTC.

This chain joins TRBV11-2 and TRBJ1-1; 8 nucleotides match TRBD1. The V gene's germline CDR1 is SGHAT and CDR2 FQNNGV. The CDR3 spans 13 residues. With 5 bases clipped from V and 10 bases from J, the junction kept 9 bases outside the gene matches. As DNA, the CDR3 is TGTGCCAGCAGCACTGGGACAGGCGCTGGAGCTTTCTTT. Translated: CASSTGTGAGAFF.

This clone was detected once. The gene calls are TRBV5-1 and TRBJ1-2, with TRBD1 identical over 7 bases. CDR1 is SGHRS and CDR2 is YFSETQ in the germline V gene. The V and J ends lost 5 bases and 7 bases, in that order; junction bases with no gene match: 8. The CDR3 is 13 amino acids. The CDR3 DNA reads TGCGCCAGCAGTCCCGGGACAGACTCTGGCTACACCTTC. This translates into CASSPGTDSGYTF.

J is TRBJ1-4 and V is TRBV9; D unclear. Deletions cut 0 bases from V and 3 bases from J, with 12 bases between. Germline V lookup: CDR1 SGDLS, CDR2 YYNGEE. The CDR3 sequence is 16 residues long. CDR3 protein: CASSVGWRAANEKLFF. CDR3 DNA sequence: TGTGCCAGCAGCGTAGGTTGGAGGGCGGCTAATGAAAAACTGTTTTTT.

The chain uses TRBV7-9 and TRBJ2-7; 7 nucleotides agree with TRBD2. CDR1 SEHNR and CDR2 FQNEAQ come from the germline V gene (reference sequence). The CDR3 contains 12 residues. Trimming cost V 5 bases and J 7 bases; bases outside gene matches: 5. CDR3 coding DNA: TGTGCCAGCAGCCGGGAGGAGAGGGAGCAGTACTTC. Protein sequence: CASSREEREQYF.

This rearrangement joins TRBV7-9 to TRBJ1-6; D is uncertain. The V end was cut by 1 base, the J end by 8 bases, with 12 bases between. CDR1 and CDR2 from the germline V gene are SEHNR and FQNEAQ (reference sequence). This CDR3 has 15 residues. CDR3: CASSLGLGEDSPLHF. CDR3 coding DNA: TGTGCCAGCAGCTTAGGACTTGGGGAGGATTCACCCCTCCACTTT.

The chain combines TRBV7-2 with TRBJ2-5, with D perhaps matching TRBD1 (6 bases). Looked up from germline, CDR1 is SGHTA and CDR2 is FQGNSA. The V gene lost 3 bases and the J gene lost 2 bases, with 10 bases spanning the gap. CDR3 length equals 14 residues. CDR3 loop: CASSFLGGQETQYF. As DNA, the CDR3 is TGTGCCAGCAGCTTTTTAGGGGGTCAAGAGACCCAGTACTTC.

This chain joins TRBV11-2 and TRBJ2-1, with 11 bases fitting TRBD2. Trimming took 5 bases from V and 6 from J; bases not matched to a gene: 9. The CDR3 covers 16 residues. Germline V gene lookup returns CDR1 SGHAT and CDR2 FQNNGV. This CDR3 reads CASSNIAGGPGNEQFF. CDR3 DNA sequence: TGTGCCAGCAGCAATATAGCGGGAGGGCCCGGCAATGAGCAGTTCTTC.

This chain links TRBV12-3 or TRBV12-4 with TRBJ1-5; no clear D gene. The CDR3 extends over 13 amino acids. V was pared by 1 base and J by 6 bases, with 7 bases between. CDR3 protein: CASSLERFQPQHF. CDR3 nucleotide sequence: TGTGCCAGCAGTTTAGAACGGTTTCAGCCCCAGCATTTT.